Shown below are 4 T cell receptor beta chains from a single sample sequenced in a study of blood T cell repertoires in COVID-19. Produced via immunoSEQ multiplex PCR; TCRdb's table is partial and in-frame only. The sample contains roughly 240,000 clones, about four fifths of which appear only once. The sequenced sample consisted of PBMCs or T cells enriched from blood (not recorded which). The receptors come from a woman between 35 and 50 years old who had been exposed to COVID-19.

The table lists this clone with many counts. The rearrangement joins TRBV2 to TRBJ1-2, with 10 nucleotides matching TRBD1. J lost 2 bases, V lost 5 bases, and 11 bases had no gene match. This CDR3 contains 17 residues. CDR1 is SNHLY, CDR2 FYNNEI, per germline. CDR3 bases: TGTGCCAGCAGTTTCCCCGGGACAGGGGATGAAAACTATGGCTACACCTTC. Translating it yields CASSFPGTGDENYGYTF.

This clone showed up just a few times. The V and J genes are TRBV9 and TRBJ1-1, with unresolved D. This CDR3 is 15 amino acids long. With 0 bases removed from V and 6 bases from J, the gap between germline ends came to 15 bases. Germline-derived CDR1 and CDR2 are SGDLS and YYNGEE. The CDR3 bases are TGTGCCAGCAGCGTAGACGGTCATCACGGAGCTGAAGCTTTCTTT. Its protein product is CASSVDGHHGAEAFF.

The DNA for the CDR3 is TGTGCCAGCAGCCAAGGCACCCCGGGACAGGGTAGCACAGATACGCAGTATTTT. The encoded protein is CASSQGTPGQGSTDTQYF. This sequence joins TRBV4-2 and TRBJ2-3, with 9 bases identical to TRBD1. CDR1 is LGHNA, CDR2 YNFKEQ, per germline. Trimming cost V 1 base and J 0 bases; bases outside gene matches: 8. This CDR3 comprises 18 residues.

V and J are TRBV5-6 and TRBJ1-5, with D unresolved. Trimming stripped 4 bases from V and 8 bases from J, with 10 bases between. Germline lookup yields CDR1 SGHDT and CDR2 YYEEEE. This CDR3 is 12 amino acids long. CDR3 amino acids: CASSVTGEPQHF. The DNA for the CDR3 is TGTGCCAGCAGCGTCACGGGAGAGCCCCAGCATTTT.